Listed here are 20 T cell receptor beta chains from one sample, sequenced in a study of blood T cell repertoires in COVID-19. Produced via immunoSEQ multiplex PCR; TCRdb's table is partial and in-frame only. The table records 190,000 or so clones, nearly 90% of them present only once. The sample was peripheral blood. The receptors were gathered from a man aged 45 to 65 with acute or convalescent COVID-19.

This CDR3 is CASRPGTGVWETQYF. The CDR3 nucleotides read TGTGCCAGCAGACCCGGGACAGGGGTTTGGGAGACCCAGTACTTC. V and J are TRBV27 and TRBJ2-5; 10 bases are shared with TRBD1. CDR1 MNHEY and CDR2 SMNVEV come from the germline V gene (reference sequence). The CDR3 covers 15 residues. V dropped 6 bases and J dropped 5; count of bases not matched to a gene: 9.

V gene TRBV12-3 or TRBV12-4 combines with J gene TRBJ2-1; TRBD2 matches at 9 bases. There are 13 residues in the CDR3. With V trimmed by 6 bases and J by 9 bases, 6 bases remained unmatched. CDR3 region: CASRVAGVSEQFF. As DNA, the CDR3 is TGTGCCAGCAGGGTAGCGGGAGTGAGTGAGCAGTTCTTC.

CDR3 amino acids: CASSPTGTGNQPQHF. In DNA, the CDR3 is TGTGCCAGCAGCCCTACCGGGACAGGTAATCAGCCCCAGCATTTT. The rearrangement joins TRBV9 to TRBJ1-5, with 8 bases matching TRBD1. V dropped 4 bases and J dropped 4; count of bases not matched to a gene: 7. CDR3 size: 15 residues. The germline V gene encodes CDR1 SGDLS and CDR2 YYNGEE.

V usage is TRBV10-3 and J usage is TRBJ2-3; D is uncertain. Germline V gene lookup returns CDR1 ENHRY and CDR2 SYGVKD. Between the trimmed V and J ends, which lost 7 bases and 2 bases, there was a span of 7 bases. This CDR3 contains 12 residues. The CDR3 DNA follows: TGTGCCATCACTGATAACACAGATACGCAGTATTTT. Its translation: CAITDNTDTQYF.

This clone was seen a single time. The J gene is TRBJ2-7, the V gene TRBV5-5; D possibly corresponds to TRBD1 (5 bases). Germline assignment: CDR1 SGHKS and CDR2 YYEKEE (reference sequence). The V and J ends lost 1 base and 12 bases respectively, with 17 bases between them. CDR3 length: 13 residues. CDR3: CASSLLDSAPRYV. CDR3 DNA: TGTGCCAGCAGCTTGTTAGACAGTGCTCCGCGGTACGTC.

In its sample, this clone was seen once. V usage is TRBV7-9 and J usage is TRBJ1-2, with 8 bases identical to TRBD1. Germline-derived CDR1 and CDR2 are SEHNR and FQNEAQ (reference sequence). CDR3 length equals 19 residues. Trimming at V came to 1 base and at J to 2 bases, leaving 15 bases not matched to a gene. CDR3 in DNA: TGTGCCAGCAGCTTAGTCAGGGGGGGACAGGCCCAATTCAACTATGGCTACACCTTC. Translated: CASSLVRGGQAQFNYGYTF.

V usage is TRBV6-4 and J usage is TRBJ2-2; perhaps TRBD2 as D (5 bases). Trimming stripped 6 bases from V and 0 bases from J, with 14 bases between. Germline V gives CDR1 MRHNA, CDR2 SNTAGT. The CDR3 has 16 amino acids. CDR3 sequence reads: CASSPRGSTNTGELFF. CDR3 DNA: TGTGCCAGCAGCCCACGAGGGTCAACGAACACCGGGGAGCTGTTTTTT.

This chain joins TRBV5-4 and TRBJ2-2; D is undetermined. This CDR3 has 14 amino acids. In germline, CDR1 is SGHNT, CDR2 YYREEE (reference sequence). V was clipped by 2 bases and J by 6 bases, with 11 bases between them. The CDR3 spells CASSLSLKAGELFF. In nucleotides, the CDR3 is TGTGCCAGCAGCTTATCTCTAAAAGCCGGGGAGCTGTTTTTT.

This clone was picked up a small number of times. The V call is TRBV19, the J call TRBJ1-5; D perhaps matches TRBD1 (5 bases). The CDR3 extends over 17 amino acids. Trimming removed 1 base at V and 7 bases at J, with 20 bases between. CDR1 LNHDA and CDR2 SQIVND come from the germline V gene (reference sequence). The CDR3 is CASSIGLGQLPDQPQHF. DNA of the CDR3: TGTGCCAGTAGTATAGGTCTCGGACAACTACCGGACCAGCCCCAGCATTTT. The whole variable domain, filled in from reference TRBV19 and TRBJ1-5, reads DGGITQSPKYLFRKEGQNVTLSCEQNLNHDAMYWYRQDPGQGLRLIYYSQIVNDFQKGDIAEGYSVSREKKESFPLTVTSAQKNPTAFYLCASSIGLGQLPDQPQHFGDGTRLSIL.

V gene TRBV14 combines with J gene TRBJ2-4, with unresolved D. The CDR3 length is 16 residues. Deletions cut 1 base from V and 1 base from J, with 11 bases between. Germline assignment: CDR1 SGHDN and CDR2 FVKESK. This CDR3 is CASSQGIGLAKNIQYF. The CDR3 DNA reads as TGTGCCAGCAGCCAAGGCATCGGTCTTGCCAAAAACATTCAGTACTTC.

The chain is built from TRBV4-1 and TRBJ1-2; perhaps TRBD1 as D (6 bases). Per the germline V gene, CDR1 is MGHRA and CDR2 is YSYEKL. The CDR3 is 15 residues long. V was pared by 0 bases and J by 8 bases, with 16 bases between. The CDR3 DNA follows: TGCGCCAGCAGCCAAGATCCTGGGGGCCTCTACGGCTACACCTTC. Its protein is CASSQDPGGLYGYTF.

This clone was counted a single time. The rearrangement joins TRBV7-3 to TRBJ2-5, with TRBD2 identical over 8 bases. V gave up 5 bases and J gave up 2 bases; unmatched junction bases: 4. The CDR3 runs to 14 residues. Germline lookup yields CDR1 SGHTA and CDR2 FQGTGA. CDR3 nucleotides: TGTGCCAGCAGCCCGGCGGGGGGACAAGAGACCCAGTACTTC. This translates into CASSPAGGQETQYF.

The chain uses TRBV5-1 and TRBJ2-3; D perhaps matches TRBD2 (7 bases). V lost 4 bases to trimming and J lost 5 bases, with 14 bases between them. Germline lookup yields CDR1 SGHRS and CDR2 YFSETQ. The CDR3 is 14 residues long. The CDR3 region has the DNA TGCGCCAGCAGCCCTTCCGGGGGGCTAGATACGCAGTATTTT. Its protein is CASSPSGGLDTQYF.

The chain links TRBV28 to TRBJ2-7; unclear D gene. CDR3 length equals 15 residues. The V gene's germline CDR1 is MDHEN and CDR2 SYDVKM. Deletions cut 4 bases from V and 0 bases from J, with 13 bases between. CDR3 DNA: TGTGCCAGCAGTTCAGGAAACGGCTACTCCTACGAGCAGTACGTC. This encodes CASSSGNGYSYEQYV.

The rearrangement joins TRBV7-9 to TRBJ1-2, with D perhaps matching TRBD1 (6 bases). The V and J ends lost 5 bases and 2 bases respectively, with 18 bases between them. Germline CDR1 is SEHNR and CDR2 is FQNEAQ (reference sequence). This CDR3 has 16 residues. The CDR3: CASSIQTGHKNYGYTF. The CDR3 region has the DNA TGTGCCAGCAGCATTCAGACGGGACACAAGAACTATGGCTACACCTTC.

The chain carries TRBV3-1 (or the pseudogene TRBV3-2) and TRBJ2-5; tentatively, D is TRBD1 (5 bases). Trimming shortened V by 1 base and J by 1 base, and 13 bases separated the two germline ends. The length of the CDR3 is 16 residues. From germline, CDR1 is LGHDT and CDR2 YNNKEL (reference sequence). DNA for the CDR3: TGTGCCAGCAGCCAAGTCAGGGTATGGGCCCAAGAGACCCAGTACTTC. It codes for CASSQVRVWAQETQYF.

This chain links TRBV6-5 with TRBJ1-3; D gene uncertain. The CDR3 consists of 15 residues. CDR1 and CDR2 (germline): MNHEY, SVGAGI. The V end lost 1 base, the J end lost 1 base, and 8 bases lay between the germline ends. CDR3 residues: CASSYLADSGNTIYF. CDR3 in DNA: TGTGCCAGCAGTTACTTAGCGGATTCTGGAAACACCATATATTTT.

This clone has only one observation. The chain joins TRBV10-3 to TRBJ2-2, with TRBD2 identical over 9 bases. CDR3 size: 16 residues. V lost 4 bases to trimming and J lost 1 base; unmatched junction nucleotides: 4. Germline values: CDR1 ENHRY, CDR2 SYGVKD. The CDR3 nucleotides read TGTGCCATCAGTGGCGGGAGGGCCAGGAACACCGGGGAGCTGTTTTTT. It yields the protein CAISGGRARNTGELFF.

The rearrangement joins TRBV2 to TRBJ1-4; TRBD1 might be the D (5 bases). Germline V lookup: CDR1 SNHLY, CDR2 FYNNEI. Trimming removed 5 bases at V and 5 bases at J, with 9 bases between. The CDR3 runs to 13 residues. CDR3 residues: CASSLGGNEKLFF. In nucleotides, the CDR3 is TGTGCCAGCAGTCTGGGGGGGAATGAAAAACTGTTTTTT.

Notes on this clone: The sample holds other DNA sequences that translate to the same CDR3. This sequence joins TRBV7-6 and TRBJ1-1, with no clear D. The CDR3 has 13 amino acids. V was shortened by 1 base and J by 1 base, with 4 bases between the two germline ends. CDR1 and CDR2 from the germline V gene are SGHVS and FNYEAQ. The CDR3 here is CASSLGQNTEAFF. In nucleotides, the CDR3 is TGTGCCAGCAGCTTAGGACAGAACACTGAAGCTTTCTTT.